This entry describes one T cell receptor beta chain. Antigen specificity is unknown. Trimming left V 4 bases short and J 1 base short, with 8 bases between. The CDR3 contains 13 residues. Germline CDR1 reads SGDLS; CDR2 reads YYNGEE. As to time point: week 35, safety follow-up. With topical imiquimod, each dose of the vaccine consisted of 300 ug of mutant IDH1 20-mer peptide. Generated by immunoSEQ multiplex PCR, the TCRdb table keeps only in-frame clones and is missing some. The table lists about 50,000 clones, around 84% of them singletons. The data were obtained in a study of a mutant IDH1 vaccine in newly diagnosed glioma.

The TCR comes from a woman under 30 with glioma. This rearrangement joins TRBV9 to TRBJ1-1, with D possibly TRBD1 on 6 matching bases. The specimen comprised PBMCs, sampled from a glioma patient whose treatment included an IDH1 peptide vaccine. The CDR3 region has the DNA TGTGCCAGCAGCCTACAGGGGAACACTGAAGCTTTCTTT. As protein: CASSLQGNTEAFF.